This TCR beta chain was recorded in a study of CD8 T cells in Susac syndrome. Turning to the study itself: Among sequenced Susac syndrome patients, about 6 had active disease and under ten were in remission.

Random hexamers were used to reverse transcribe an amount of about 0.5 to 1 ug RNA. Each CDR3 protein gets one entry after TCRdb re-called the immunoSEQ multiplex PCR reads with MiXCR. The profile shows about 140,000 distinct CDR3 sequences, about 95% of them singletons. V dropped 3 bases and J dropped 5 bases, with 16 bases sitting between them. CDR1 is SGHDN, CDR2 FVKESK, per germline. This CDR3 has 15 residues. This clonotype was obtained from a human donor with Susac syndrome. V gene TRBV14 combines with J gene TRBJ2-5, with D unresolved. The sample consisted of CD8+ T cells from PBMCs. This chain's CDR3 is CASSQGPEIEETQYF. CDR3 bases: TGTGCCAGCAGCCAGGGCCCTGAAATCGAGGAGACCCAGTACTTC.